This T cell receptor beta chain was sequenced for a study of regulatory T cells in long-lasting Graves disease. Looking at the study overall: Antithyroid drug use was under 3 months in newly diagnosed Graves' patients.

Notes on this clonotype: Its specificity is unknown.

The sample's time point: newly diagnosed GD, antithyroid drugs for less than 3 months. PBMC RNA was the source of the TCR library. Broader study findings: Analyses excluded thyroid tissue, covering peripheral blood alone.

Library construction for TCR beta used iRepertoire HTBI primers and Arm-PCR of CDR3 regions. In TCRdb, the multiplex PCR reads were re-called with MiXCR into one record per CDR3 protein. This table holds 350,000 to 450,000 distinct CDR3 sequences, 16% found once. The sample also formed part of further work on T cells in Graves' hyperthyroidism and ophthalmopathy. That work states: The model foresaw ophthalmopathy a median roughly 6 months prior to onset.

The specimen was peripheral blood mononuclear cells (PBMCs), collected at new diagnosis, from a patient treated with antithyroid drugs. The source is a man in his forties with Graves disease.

CDR3 DNA: TGTGCCAGCAGCCAAGGACTATTCAAGTGGGAGACCCAGTACTTC. Translated: CASSQGLFKWETQYF. The chain employs TRBV3-1 and TRBJ2-3, with D possibly being TRBD2 (5 bases). The J call may be in error: the DNA end matches TRBJ2-5 better. Germline V CDR1 and CDR2: LGHDT, YNNKEL (reference sequence). The length of the CDR3 is 15 residues.